Following are 3 T cell receptor beta chains from one sample sequenced in a study of CD8 T cells in Susac syndrome. Random hexamers were used to reverse transcribe an amount of about 0.45 to 1 ug RNA. TCRdb re-called the immunoSEQ multiplex PCR reads through MiXCR, storing one row per CDR3 protein. The table lists under 95,000 distinct CDR3 sequences, roughly 94% of them singletons. The specimen was CD4+ T cells from PBMCs. All receptors come from a human donor with Susac syndrome.

The chain is built from TRBV29-1 and TRBJ1-6; no reliable D call. The length of the CDR3 is 13 residues. V lost 4 bases to trimming and J lost 7 bases, with 11 bases between them. In germline, CDR1 is SQVTM, CDR2 ANQGSEA. CDR3 sequence: CSVGTNSNSPLHF. The CDR3 coding sequence is TGCAGCGTTGGGACCAACTCAAATTCACCCCTCCACTTT. The variable domain in full, with the rest retrieved from reference TRBV29-1 and TRBJ1-6, is SAVISQKPSRDICQRGTSLTIQCQVDSQVTMMFWYRQQPGQSLTLIATANQGSEATYESGFVIDKFPISRPNLTFSTLTVSNMSPEDSSIYLCSVGTNSNSPLHFGNGTRLTVT.

V usage is TRBV9 and J usage is TRBJ2-4; 10 bases are a match to TRBD1. Germline V lookup: CDR1 SGDLS, CDR2 YYNGEE. The length of the CDR3 is 17 residues. Trimming removed 3 bases from V and 2 bases from J; junction bases left unmatched: 8. The CDR3 bases are TGTGCCAGCAGCGACCCGGGACAGGGGTGGACCAAAAACATTCAGTACTTC. The encoded protein is CASSDPGQGWTKNIQYF.

The CDR3 loop reads CASSLTPGQESPLHF. DNA of the CDR3: TGTGCCAGCAGCTTAACTCCAGGGCAGGAATCACCCCTCCACTTT. The genes are TRBV7-2 and TRBJ1-6; D possibly corresponds to TRBD1 (5 bases). CDR1 is SGHTA and CDR2 is FQGNSA in the germline V gene. The CDR3 length is 15 residues. The V and J ends lost 2 bases and 10 bases respectively, with 15 bases between them.